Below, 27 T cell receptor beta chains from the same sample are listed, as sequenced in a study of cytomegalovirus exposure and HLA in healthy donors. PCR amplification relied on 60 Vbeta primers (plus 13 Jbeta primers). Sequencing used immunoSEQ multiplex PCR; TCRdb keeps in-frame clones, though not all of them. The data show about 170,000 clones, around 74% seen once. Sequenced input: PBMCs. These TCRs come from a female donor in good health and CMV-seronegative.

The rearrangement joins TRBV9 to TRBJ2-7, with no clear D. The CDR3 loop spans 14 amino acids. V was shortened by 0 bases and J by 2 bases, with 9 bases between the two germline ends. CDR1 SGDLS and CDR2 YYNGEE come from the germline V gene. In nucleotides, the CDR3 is TGTGCCAGCAGCGTAGGTCAGGTACCCTACGAGCAGTACTTC. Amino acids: CASSVGQVPYEQYF. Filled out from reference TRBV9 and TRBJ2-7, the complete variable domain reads DSGVTQTPKHLITATGQRVTLRCSPRSGDLSVYWYQQSLDQGLQFLIQYYNGEERAKGNILERFSAQQFPDLHSELNLSSLELGDSALYFCASSVGQVPYEQYFGPGTRLTVT.

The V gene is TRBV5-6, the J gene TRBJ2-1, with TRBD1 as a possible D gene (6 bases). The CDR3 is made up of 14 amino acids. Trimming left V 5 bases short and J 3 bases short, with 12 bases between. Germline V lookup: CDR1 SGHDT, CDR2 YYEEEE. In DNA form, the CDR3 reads TGTGCCAGCAGAGCTGGACAGATCTACAATGAGCAGTTCTTC. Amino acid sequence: CASRAGQIYNEQFF.

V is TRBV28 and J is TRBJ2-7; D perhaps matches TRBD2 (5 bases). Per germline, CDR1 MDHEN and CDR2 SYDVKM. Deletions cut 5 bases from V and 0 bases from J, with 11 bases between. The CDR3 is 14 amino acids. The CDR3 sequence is CASSPPGSSYEQYF. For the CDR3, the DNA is TGTGCCAGCAGTCCCCCGGGGAGCTCCTACGAGCAGTACTTC. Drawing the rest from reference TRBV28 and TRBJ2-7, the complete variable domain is DVKVTQSSRYLVKRTGEKVFLECVQDMDHENMFWYRQDPGLGLRLIYFSYDVKMKEKGDIPEGYSVSREKKERFSLILESASTNQTSMYLCASSPPGSSYEQYFGPGTRLTVT.

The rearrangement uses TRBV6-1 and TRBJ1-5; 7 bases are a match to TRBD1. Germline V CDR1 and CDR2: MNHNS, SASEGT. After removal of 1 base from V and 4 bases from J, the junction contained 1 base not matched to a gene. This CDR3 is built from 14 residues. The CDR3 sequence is CASSEVGQNQPQHF. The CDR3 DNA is TGTGCCAGCAGTGAAGTGGGACAGAATCAGCCCCAGCATTTT.

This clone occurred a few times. In nucleotides, the CDR3 is TGTGCCAGCAGGGCGGGACTAGCGGGATCCGGCGAGCAGTACTTC. It codes for CASRAGLAGSGEQYF. The chain combines TRBV28 with TRBJ2-7; 13 bases map to TRBD2. The CDR3 runs 15 residues. The germline V gene has CDR1 MDHEN and CDR2 SYDVKM. V shed 6 bases and J 6 bases; nucleotides not matched to a gene: 8.

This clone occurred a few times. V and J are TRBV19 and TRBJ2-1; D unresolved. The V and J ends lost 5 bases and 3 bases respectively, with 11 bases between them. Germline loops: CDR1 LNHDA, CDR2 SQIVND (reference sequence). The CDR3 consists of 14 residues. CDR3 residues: CASSGQRSYNEQFF. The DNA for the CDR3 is TGTGCCAGTAGTGGCCAAAGAAGCTACAATGAGCAGTTCTTC.

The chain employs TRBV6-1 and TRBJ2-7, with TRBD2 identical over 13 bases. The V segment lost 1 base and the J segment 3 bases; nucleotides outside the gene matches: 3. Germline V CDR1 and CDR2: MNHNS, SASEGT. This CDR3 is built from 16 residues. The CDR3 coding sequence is TGTGCCAGCAGTGAAGTAGGACTAGCGGGAGTCTACGAGCAGTACTTC. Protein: CASSEVGLAGVYEQYF.

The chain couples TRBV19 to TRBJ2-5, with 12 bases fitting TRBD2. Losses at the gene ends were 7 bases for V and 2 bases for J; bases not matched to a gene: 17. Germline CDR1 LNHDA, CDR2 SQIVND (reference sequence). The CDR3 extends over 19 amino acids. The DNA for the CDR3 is TGTGCCAGTACCTCGGGCGGACTAGCGGGGACGAGGTCTCAAGAGACCCAGTACTTC. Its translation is CASTSGGLAGTRSQETQYF.

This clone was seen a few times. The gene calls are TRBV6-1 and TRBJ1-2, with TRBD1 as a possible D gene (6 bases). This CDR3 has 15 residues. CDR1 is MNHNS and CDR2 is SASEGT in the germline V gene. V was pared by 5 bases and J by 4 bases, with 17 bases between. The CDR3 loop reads CASSSYDRIGYGYTF. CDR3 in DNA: TGTGCCAGCAGTTCCTACGACAGGATCGGCTATGGCTACACCTTC.

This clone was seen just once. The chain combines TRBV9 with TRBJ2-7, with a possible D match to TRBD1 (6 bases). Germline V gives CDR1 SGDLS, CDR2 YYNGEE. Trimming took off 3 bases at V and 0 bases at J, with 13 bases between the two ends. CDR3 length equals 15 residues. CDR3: CASSGGTGRSYEQYF. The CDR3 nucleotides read TGTGCCAGCAGCGGGGGAACAGGGCGCTCCTACGAGCAGTACTTC.

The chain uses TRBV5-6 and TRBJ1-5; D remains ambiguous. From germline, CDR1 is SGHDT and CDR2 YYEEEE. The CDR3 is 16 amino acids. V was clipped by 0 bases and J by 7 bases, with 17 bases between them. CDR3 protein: CASSLATGLAGQPQHF. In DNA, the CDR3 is TGTGCCAGCAGCTTGGCCACGGGCCTAGCGGGGCAGCCCCAGCATTTT.

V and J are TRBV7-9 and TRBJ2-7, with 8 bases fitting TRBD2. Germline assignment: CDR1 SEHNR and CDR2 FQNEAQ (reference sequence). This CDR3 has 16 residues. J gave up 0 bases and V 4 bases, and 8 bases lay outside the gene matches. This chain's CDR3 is CASSSGGGQGSYEQYF. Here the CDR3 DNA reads TGTGCCAGCAGCTCGGGGGGGGGTCAAGGCTCCTACGAGCAGTACTTC.

The CDR3 nucleotides are TGTGCCAGCAGCACGAGTAGTGAAGCTTTCTTT. Amino acids: CASSTSSEAFF. V usage is TRBV7-8 and J usage is TRBJ1-1; no reliable D call. Germline CDR1 reads SGHVS; CDR2 reads FQNEAQ. Trimming stripped 5 bases from V and 7 bases from J, with 8 bases between. The CDR3 has 11 amino acids.

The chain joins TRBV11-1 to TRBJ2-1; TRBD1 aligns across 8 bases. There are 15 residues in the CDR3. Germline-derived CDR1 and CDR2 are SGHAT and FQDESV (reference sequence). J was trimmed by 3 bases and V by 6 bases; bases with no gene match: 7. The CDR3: CASRSDRGYYNEQFF. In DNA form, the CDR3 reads TGTGCCAGCAGATCAGACAGGGGATACTACAATGAGCAGTTCTTC.

The CDR3 bases are TGTGCCAGCAGTTTGTCTAACCTCCGGGTTGACTATGGCTACACCTTC. This gives the protein CASSLSNLRVDYGYTF. V usage is TRBV28 and J usage is TRBJ1-2; D is ambiguous. The CDR3 covers 16 residues. V lost 3 bases and J 3 bases, leaving 17 bases between the germline ends. Germline-derived CDR1 and CDR2 are MDHEN and SYDVKM.

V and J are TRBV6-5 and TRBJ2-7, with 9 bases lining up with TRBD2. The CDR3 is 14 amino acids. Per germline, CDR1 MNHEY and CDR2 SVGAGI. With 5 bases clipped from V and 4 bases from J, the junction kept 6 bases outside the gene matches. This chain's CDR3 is CASSPLAGLYEQYF. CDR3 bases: TGTGCCAGCAGTCCGCTAGCGGGATTATACGAGCAGTACTTC.

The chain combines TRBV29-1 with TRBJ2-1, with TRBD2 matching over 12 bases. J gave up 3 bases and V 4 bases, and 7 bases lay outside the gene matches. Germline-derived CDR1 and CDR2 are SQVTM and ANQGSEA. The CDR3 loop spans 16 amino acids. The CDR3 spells CSVVLAGGPGYNEQFF. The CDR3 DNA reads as TGCAGCGTTGTCCTAGCGGGAGGGCCAGGCTACAATGAGCAGTTCTTC.

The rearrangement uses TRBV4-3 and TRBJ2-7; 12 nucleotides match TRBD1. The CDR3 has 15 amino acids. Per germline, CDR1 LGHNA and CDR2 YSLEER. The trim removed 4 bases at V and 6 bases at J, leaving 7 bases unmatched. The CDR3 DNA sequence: TGCGCCAGCAGCCCGCGGGACAGGGGGCTCGGCGAGCAGTACTTC. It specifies CASSPRDRGLGEQYF.

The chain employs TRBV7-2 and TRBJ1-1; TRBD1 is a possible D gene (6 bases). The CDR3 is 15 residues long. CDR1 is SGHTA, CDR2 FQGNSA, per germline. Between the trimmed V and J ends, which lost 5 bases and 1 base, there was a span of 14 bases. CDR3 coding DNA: TGTGCCAGCAGCCGGGAAGCACAGGGGAACACTGAAGCTTTCTTT. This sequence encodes CASSREAQGNTEAFF. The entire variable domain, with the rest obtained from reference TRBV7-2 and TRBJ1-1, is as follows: GAGVSQSPSNKVTEKGKDVELRCDPISGHTALYWYRQSLGQGLEFLIYFQGNSAPDKSGLPSDRFSAERTGGSVSTLTIQRTQQEDSAVYLCASSREAQGNTEAFFGQGTRLTVV.

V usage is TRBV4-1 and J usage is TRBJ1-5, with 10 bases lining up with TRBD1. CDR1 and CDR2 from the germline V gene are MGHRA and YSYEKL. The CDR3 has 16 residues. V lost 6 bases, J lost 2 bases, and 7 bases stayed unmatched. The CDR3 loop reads CASRHTGTGGNQPQHF. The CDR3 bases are TGCGCCAGCAGACATACCGGGACAGGGGGCAATCAGCCCCAGCATTTT.

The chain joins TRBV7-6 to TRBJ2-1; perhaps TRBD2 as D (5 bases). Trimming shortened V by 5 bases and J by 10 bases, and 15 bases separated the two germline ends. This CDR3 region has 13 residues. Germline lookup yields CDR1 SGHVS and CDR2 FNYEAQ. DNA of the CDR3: TGTGCCAGCAGCATAATTAGCGAAGGAGAGCAGTTCTTC. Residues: CASSIISEGEQFF.

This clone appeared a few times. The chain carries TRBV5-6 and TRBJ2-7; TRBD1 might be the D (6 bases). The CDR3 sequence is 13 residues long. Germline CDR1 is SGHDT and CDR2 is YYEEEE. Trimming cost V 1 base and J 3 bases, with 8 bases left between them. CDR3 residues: CASSLMDSYEQYF. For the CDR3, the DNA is TGTGCCAGCAGCTTGATGGACAGCTACGAGCAGTACTTC.

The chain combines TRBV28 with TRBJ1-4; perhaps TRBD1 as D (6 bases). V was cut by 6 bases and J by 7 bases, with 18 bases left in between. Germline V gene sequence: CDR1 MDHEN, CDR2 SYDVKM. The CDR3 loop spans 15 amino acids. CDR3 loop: CASRPTTGSGEKLFF. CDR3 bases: TGTGCCAGCAGGCCAACGACAGGTTCGGGTGAAAAACTGTTTTTT.

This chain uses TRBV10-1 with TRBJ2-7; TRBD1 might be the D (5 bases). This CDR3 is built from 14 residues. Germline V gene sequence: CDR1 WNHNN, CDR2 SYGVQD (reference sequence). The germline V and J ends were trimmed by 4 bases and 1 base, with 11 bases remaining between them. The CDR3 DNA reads TGCGCCAGCAGTGTAGCCAGGGAATCCTACGAGCAGTACTTC. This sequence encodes CASSVARESYEQYF.

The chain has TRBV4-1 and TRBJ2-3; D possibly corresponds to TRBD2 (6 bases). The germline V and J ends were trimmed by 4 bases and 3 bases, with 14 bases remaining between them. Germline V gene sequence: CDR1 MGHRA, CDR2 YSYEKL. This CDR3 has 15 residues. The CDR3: CASSRETSGTDTQYF. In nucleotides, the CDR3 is TGCGCCAGCAGCCGGGAGACTAGTGGTACAGATACGCAGTATTTT.

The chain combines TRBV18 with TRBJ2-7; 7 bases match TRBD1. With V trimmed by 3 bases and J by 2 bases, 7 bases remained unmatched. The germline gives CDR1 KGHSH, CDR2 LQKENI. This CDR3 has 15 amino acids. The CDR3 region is CASSPATGSTYEQYF. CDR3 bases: TGTGCCAGCTCACCCGCGACAGGGTCTACCTACGAGCAGTACTTC.

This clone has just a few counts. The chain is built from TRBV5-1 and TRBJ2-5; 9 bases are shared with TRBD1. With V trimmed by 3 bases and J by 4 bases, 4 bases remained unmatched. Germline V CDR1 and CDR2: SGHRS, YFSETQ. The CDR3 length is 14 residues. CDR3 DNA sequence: TGCGCCAGCAGCTGGGGACAGGGCCCAGAGACCCAGTACTTC. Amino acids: CASSWGQGPETQYF.